This entry lists 13 T cell receptor beta chains sequenced from one sample in a study of T cells after somatic rescue of genetic block. Some clones are missing from TCRdb's copy, which holds only in-frame ones; the method was immunoSEQ multiplex PCR. The table includes tens of thousands of clones, 85% to 90% detected once. The sequenced material came from peripheral blood mononuclear cells (PBMCs). The receptor set was obtained from a woman aged 18-30 years.

This sequence joins TRBV6-1 and TRBJ2-3; D is uncertain. The CDR3 covers 15 residues. V was pared by 7 bases and J by 0 bases, with 14 bases between. Looked up from germline, CDR1 is MNHNS and CDR2 is SASEGT. CDR3 bases: TGTGCCAGCAAACGCGGTACCCCTAGCACAGATACGCAGTATTTT. Translating it yields CASKRGTPSTDTQYF.

The V gene is TRBV2, the J gene TRBJ1-5; no definite D call. V gave up 8 bases and J gave up 0 bases, with 8 bases separating them. The V gene's germline CDR1 is SNHLY and CDR2 FYNNEI. The CDR3 consists of 13 residues. The CDR3 DNA follows: TGTGCCAGCCATGCAAATAGCAATCAGCCCCAGCATTTT. Residues: CASHANSNQPQHF.

The chain has TRBV4-3 and TRBJ2-2, with 9 bases fitting TRBD2. CDR1 and CDR2 from the germline V gene are LGHNA and YSLEER. The CDR3 totals 18 residues. The V and J ends lost 0 bases and 1 base, in that order; junction bases with no gene match: 6. CDR3 amino acids: CASSQEPLLAGNTGELFF. CDR3 bases: TGCGCCAGCAGCCAAGAACCCCTACTAGCGGGGAACACCGGGGAGCTGTTTTTT.

The J gene is TRBJ2-1, the V gene TRBV11-2, with D tentatively TRBD2 (6 bases). The CDR3 consists of 14 residues. The germline V and J ends were trimmed by 3 bases and 10 bases, with 16 bases remaining between them. Germline CDR1 and CDR2: SGHAT and FQNNGV. The CDR3, as DNA: TGTGCCAGCAGCTTCGGGGACTCCTACGGAGAGCAGTTCTTC. This translates into CASSFGDSYGEQFF.

The V gene is TRBV28, the J gene TRBJ2-3; no clear D. The germline gives CDR1 MDHEN, CDR2 SYDVKM. The CDR3 sequence is 13 residues long. V was trimmed by 5 bases and J by 5 bases, leaving 11 bases between them. CDR3 region: CASSTLDVDTQYF. The CDR3 region has the DNA TGTGCCAGCAGTACCCTCGATGTAGATACGCAGTATTTT.

The J gene is TRBJ2-1, the V gene TRBV5-6; D perhaps matches TRBD2 (5 bases). V dropped 6 bases and J dropped 5 bases, with 9 bases sitting between them. The CDR3 consists of 12 residues. The germline CDR1 and CDR2 sequences are SGHDT and YYEEEE. The CDR3: CASTAGNNEQFF. As DNA, the CDR3 is TGTGCCAGCACCGCCGGGAACAATGAGCAGTTCTTC.

J is TRBJ1-4 and V is TRBV7-9; a possible D gene is TRBD1 (6 bases). V lost 1 base and J lost 8, with 14 bases in between. CDR1 and CDR2 from the germline V gene are SEHNR and FQNEAQ (reference sequence). This CDR3 is built from 15 residues. CDR3 loop: CASSLDGGAGEKLFF. The CDR3 coding sequence is TGTGCCAGCAGCTTAGACGGGGGCGCGGGAGAAAAACTGTTTTTT.

The V call is TRBV30, the J call TRBJ2-6; TRBD2 is a possible D gene (6 bases). CDR1 and CDR2 (germline): GTSNPN, SVGIG (reference sequence). The germline V and J ends were trimmed by 4 bases and 0 bases, with 13 bases remaining between them. The CDR3 totals 16 residues. CDR3 coding DNA: TGTGCCTGGACCAAGGAGGGGATCTCTGGGGCCAACGTCCTGACTTTC. Its protein is CAWTKEGISGANVLTF.

This chain joins TRBV27 and TRBJ2-7; 10 positions match TRBD2. This CDR3 region has 18 residues. V was pared by 8 bases and J by 2 bases, with 18 bases of the junction left unmatched. CDR1 and CDR2 from the germline V gene are MNHEY and SMNVEV (reference sequence). CDR3 residues: CASQKGASGRVWPYEQYF. CDR3 DNA: TGTGCCAGCCAAAAAGGGGCTAGCGGGAGAGTTTGGCCCTACGAGCAGTACTTC.

The chain is built from TRBV11-1 and TRBJ2-1; D perhaps matches TRBD2 (7 bases). The CDR3 length is 14 residues. Trimming left V 4 bases short and J 7 bases short, with 14 bases between. Germline CDR1 SGHAT, CDR2 FQDESV (reference sequence). In nucleotides, the CDR3 is TGTGCCAGCAGCTCGGGGGGCGATCTGAATGAGCAGTTCTTC. This encodes CASSSGGDLNEQFF. The full variable domain, in which reference TRBV11-1 and TRBJ2-1 provide the parts outside the CDR3, is EAEVAQSPRYKITEKSQAVAFWCDPISGHATLYWYRQILGQGPELLVQFQDESVVDDSQLPKDRFSAERLKGVDSTLKIQPAELGDSAMYLCASSSGGDLNEQFFGPGTRLTVL.

This clone turned up a few times. The chain links TRBV5-6 to TRBJ1-1; D might be TRBD1 (6 bases). The germline CDR1 and CDR2 sequences are SGHDT and YYEEEE. The CDR3 spans 14 residues. Trimming removed 2 bases at V and 6 bases at J, with 14 bases between. This chain's CDR3 is CASSFTGRFAEAFF. The CDR3, as DNA: TGTGCCAGCAGCTTCACAGGGAGGTTCGCTGAAGCTTTCTTT.

The chain employs TRBV27 and TRBJ1-1; D gene uncertain. In germline, CDR1 is MNHEY, CDR2 SMNVEV (reference sequence). There are 15 residues in the CDR3. V was shortened by 2 bases and J by 9 bases, with 19 bases between the two germline ends. The CDR3 loop reads CASSLEERPIPQAFF. The CDR3 nucleotides read TGTGCCAGCAGTTTAGAGGAAAGGCCGATTCCCCAAGCTTTCTTT.

This sequence joins TRBV7-6 and TRBJ1-1, with D possibly TRBD1 on 5 matching bases. From germline, CDR1 is SGHVS and CDR2 FNYEAQ. The germline V and J ends were trimmed by 3 bases and 0 bases, with 11 bases remaining between them. The CDR3 has 15 residues. This CDR3 is CASSLGPGMNTEAFF. DNA for the CDR3: TGTGCCAGCAGCTTGGGGCCGGGGATGAACACTGAAGCTTTCTTT.